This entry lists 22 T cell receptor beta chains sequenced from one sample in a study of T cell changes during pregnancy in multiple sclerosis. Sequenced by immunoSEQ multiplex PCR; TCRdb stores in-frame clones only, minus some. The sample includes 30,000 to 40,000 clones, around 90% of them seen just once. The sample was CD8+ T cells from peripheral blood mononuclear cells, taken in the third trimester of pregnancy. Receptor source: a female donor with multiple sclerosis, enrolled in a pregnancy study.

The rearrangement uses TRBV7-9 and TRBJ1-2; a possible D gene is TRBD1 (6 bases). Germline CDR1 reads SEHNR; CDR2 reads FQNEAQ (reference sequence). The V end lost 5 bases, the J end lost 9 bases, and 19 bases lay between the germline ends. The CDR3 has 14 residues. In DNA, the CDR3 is TGTGCCAGCAGCCTAGGGGAGGGGCAGGGGAGCTACACCTTC. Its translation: CASSLGEGQGSYTF.

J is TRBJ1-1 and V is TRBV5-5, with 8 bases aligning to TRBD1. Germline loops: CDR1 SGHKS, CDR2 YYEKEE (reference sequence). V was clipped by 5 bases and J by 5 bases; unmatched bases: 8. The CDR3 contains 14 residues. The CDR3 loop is CASSLTGVRTEAFF. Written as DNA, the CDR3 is TGTGCCAGCAGTCTGACAGGGGTTAGGACTGAAGCTTTCTTT. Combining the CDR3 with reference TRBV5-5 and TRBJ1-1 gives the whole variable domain DAGVTQSPTHLIKTRGQQVTLRCSPISGHKSVSWYQQVLGQGPQFIFQYYEKEERGRGNFPDRFSARQFPNYSSELNVNALLLGDSALYLCASSLTGVRTEAFFGQGTRLTVV.

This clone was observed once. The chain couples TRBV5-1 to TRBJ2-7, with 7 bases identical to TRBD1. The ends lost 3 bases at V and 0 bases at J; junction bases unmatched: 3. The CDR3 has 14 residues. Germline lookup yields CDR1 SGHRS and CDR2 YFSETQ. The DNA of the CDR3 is TGCGCCAGCAGCTCCGGACAGGACTCCTACGAGCAGTACTTC. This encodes CASSSGQDSYEQYF.

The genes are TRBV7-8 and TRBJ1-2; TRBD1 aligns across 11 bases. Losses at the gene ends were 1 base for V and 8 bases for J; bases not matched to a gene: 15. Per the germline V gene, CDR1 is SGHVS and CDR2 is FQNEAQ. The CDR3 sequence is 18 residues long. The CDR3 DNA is TGTGCCAGCAGCTTAGAGCTTGGGGGGGGGACAGGGGGATGGGGCTACACCTTC. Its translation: CASSLELGGGTGGWGYTF.

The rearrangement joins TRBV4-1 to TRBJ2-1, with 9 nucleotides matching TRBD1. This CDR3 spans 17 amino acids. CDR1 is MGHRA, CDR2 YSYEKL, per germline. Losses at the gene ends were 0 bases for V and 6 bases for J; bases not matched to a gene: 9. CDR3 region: CASSQEGDRVSLNEQFF. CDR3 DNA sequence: TGCGCCAGCAGCCAAGAAGGGGACAGGGTTTCTCTCAATGAGCAGTTCTTC.

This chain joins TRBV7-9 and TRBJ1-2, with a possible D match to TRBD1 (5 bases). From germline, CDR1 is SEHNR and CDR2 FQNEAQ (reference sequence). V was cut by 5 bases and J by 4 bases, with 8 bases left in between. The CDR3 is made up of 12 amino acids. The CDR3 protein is CASSQGVYGYTF. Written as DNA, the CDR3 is TGTGCCAGCAGCCAAGGGGTCTATGGCTACACCTTC.

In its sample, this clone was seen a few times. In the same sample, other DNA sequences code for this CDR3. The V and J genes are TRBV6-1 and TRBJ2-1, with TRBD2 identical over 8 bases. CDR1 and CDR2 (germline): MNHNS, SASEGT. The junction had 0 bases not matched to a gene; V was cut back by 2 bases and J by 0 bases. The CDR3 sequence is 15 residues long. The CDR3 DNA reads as TGTGCCAGCAGTGAACTAGCGGGCTCCTACAATGAGCAGTTCTTC. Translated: CASSELAGSYNEQFF.

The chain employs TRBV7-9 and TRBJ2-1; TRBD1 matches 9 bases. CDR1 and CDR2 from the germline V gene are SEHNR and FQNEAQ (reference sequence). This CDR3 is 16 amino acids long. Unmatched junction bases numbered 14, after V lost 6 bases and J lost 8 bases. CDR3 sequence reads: CASRLPGQGTFDEQFF. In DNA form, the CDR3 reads TGTGCCAGCAGGCTTCCGGGACAGGGAACATTCGATGAGCAGTTCTTC.

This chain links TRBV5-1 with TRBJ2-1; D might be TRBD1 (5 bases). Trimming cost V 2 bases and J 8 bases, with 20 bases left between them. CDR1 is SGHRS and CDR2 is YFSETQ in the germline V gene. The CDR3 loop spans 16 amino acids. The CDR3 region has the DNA TGCGCCAGCAGCTTCCGAAGCCAGGGTGTAGGGGATGAGCAGTTCTTC. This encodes CASSFRSQGVGDEQFF.

The CDR3 region has the DNA TGTGCCATCAGTGACAGCTCCTACGAGCAGTACTTC. Encoded protein: CAISDSSYEQYF. This sequence joins TRBV10-3 and TRBJ2-7; D unresolved. This CDR3 spans 12 amino acids. The germline V and J ends were trimmed by 3 bases and 0 bases, with 3 bases remaining between them. CDR1 is ENHRY and CDR2 is SYGVKD in the germline V gene.

This CDR3 reads CASSLPGGPPGGANVLTF. The CDR3 coding sequence is TGTGCCAGCAGCCTACCAGGGGGTCCCCCGGGAGGGGCCAACGTCCTGACTTTC. The gene calls are TRBV21-1 and TRBJ2-6; no check of the table's D call, TRBD1, against the DNA was made. TRBV21-1 is a documented pseudogene. This CDR3 is built from 18 residues.

The CDR3 sequence is CSVVGTGVLQSSYEQYF. CDR3 nucleotides: TGCAGCGTTGTTGGGACAGGGGTCTTACAGAGCTCCTACGAGCAGTACTTC. This chain connects TRBV29-1 to TRBJ2-7, with 10 bases aligning to TRBD1. Germline CDR1 SQVTM, CDR2 ANQGSEA. This CDR3 contains 17 residues. Trimming at V came to 4 bases and at J to 0 bases, leaving 12 bases not matched to a gene.

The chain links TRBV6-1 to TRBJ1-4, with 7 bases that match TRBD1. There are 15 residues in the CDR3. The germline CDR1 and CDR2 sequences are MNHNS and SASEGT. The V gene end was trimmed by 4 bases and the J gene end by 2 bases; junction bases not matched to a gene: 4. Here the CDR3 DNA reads TGTGCCAGCAGTGCACTGACAGGGACTAATGAAAAACTGTTTTTT. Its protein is CASSALTGTNEKLFF.

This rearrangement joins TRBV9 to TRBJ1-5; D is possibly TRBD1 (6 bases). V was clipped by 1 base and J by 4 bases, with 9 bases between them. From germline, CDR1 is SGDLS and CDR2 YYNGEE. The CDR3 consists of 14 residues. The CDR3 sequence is CASSVWDTNQPQHF. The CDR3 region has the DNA TGTGCCAGCAGCGTATGGGACACAAATCAGCCCCAGCATTTT.

In DNA, the CDR3 is TGTGCCAGCAGCCCGACTGTCGGTAATGAGCAGTTCTTC. Protein sequence: CASSPTVGNEQFF. J is TRBJ2-1 and V is TRBV7-4; D remains unclear. V was cut by 5 bases and J by 7 bases, with 12 bases left in between. The CDR3 runs 13 residues. Per the germline V gene, CDR1 is SGHVT and CDR2 is SQSDAQ.

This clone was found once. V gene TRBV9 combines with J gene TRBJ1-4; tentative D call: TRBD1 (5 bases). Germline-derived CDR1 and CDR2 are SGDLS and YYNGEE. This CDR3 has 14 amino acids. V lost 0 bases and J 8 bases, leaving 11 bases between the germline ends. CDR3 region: CASSVGGDVEKLFF. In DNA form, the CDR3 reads TGTGCCAGCAGCGTAGGGGGGGACGTAGAAAAACTGTTTTTT.

The DNA of the CDR3 is TGTGCCAGCAGCCCAGGGGGGATTTTGGGTCAGCCCCAGCATTTT. Amino acid sequence: CASSPGGILGQPQHF. The chain has TRBV7-2 and TRBJ1-5; TRBD1 agrees at 7 bases. Germline values: CDR1 SGHTA, CDR2 FQGNSA. The V and J ends lost 5 bases and 6 bases, in that order; junction bases with no gene match: 10. This CDR3 contains 15 residues.

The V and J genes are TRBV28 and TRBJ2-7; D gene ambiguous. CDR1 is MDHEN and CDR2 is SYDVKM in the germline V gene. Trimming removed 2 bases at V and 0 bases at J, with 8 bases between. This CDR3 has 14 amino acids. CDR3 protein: CASSLLASSYEQYF. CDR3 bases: TGTGCCAGCAGTTTACTCGCCAGCTCCTACGAGCAGTACTTC.

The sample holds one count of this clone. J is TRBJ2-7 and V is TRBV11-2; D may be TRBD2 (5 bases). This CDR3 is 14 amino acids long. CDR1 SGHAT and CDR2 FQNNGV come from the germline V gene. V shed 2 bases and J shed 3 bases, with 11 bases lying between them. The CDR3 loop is CASSLFGEGYEQYF. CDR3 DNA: TGTGCCAGCAGCTTATTCGGGGAAGGCTACGAGCAGTACTTC.

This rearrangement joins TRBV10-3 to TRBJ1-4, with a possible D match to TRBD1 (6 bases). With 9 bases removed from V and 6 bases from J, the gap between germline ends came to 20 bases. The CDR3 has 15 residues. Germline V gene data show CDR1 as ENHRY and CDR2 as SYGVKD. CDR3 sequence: CAIRHGGGGDEKLFF. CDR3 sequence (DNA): TGTGCCATTCGCCACGGGGGGGGCGGGGATGAAAAACTGTTTTTT.

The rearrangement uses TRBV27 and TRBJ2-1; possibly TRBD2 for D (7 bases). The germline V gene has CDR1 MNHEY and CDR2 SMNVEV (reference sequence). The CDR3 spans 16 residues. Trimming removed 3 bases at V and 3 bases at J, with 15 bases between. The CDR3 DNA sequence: TGTGCCAGCAGTTTGTCCGGCGGGGGCCTCTACAATGAGCAGTTCTTC. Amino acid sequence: CASSLSGGGLYNEQFF.

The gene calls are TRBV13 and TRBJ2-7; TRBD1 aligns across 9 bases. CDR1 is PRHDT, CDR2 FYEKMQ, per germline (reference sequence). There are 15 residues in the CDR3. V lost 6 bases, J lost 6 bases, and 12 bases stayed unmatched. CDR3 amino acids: CASRAGTGYTGEQYF. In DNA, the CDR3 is TGTGCCAGCAGGGCCGGGACAGGGTATACGGGCGAGCAGTACTTC.